This T cell receptor beta chain was retrieved from a study of blood T cell repertoires in COVID-19. Study summary: Sites in the United States, Italy and Spain provided acute and convalescent COVID-19 samples. Sample material is recorded as cDNA or gDNA derived from T cells, B-cell-depleted T cells, or PBMCs.

As processed by the authors: Researchers report that nucleated cell counts were estimated from reference gene primer amplification. Using immunoSEQ multiplex PCR, the repertoire was profiled, and TCRdb retains in-frame clones only, with some absent. V and J calls and clone size are copied from that table; D and trimming were computed from the DNA. The sample has 300,000 to 450,000 clones, 85% to 90% seen once. Germline-derived CDR1 and CDR2 are MNHNY and SVGAGI (reference sequence). The CDR3 consists of 16 residues. V was trimmed by 5 bases and J by 0 bases, leaving 14 bases between them. The chain combines TRBV6-6 with TRBJ2-4; D is possibly TRBD1 (6 bases). Material for sequencing was peripheral blood. The receptor's source is a human donor in a cohort sampled during active COVID-19. The DNA of the CDR3 is TGTGCCAGCAGTCGACGGACAGAACTAGCCAAAAACATTCAGTACTTC. Translation: CASSRRTELAKNIQYF.